This T cell receptor (beta chain) originates from a study of tumor-infiltrating lymphocytes in primary liver carcinoma. CDR1 MNHEY and CDR2 SVGAGI come from the germline V gene. This CDR3 has 16 amino acids. V was pared by 1 base and J by 6 bases, with 15 bases between. With respect to this clonotype: This may stem from a read error, because a much larger clone lies one nucleotide away.

Unsorted whole blood supplied the blood RNA, and germline DNA was isolated too. Priming with a constant-region primer yielded TCR beta cDNA from 400 to 500 ng total RNA. Investigators got TCR beta libraries out of three nested multiplex PCR rounds, done with slightly modified ARM-PCR. Two initial PCR rounds of about 11 cycles each paired TRBV1-TRBV30 forward primers with a C-beta reverse primer. TCRdb re-called the multiplex PCR reads through MiXCR, storing one row per CDR3 protein. The sample yields approximately 310,000 distinct CDR3 sequences, approximately 65% seen once. The sequenced sample consisted of peripheral blood. The chain is built from TRBV6-5 and TRBJ2-2, with no clear D. The sequence was collected from a man in his forties with primary liver carcinoma and hepatitis B virus infection. The CDR3 DNA is TGTGCCAGCAGTTACTTCCTGATGCAGTGGGCCGGGGAGCTGTTTTTT. It codes for CASSYFLMQWAGELFF.